This TCR beta chain was identified during a study of CD8+ T cells in alopecia areata. About the study: Treated patients were given 5 to 10 mg oral tofacitinib twice daily.

The sample's treatment: oral pan-JAK inhibitor, 5-10 mg twice daily. Investigators isolated RNA and reverse transcribed it into cDNA to act as the sequencing template. Profiling relied on immunoSEQ multiplex PCR, and the TCRdb table lists in-frame clones only, not all of them. The sample consists of about 200,000 clones, around two fifths of them appearing once. This clonotype was obtained from a human donor with alopecia areata. The sequencing here drew on CD4+ T cells sorted from blood, taken around week 34, from a patient treated with tofacitinib.

CDR3 DNA sequence: TGTGCCAGCAGTGAAGCGAATAGTAGCAATGAGCAGTTCTTC. This gives the protein CASSEANSSNEQFF. V gene TRBV6-1 combines with J gene TRBJ2-1; D uncertain. The CDR3 spans 14 residues. The ends were cut back, 0 bases at V and 6 bases at J, with 9 bases in the middle. Germline CDR1 is MNHNS and CDR2 is SASEGT.